The next 21 T cell receptor beta chains were all read from a single sample in a study of early T cells in non-severe SARS-CoV-2 infection. One entry per CDR3 protein, called by TCRdb with MiXCR from the 5' RACE reads. The sample contains about 84,000 distinct CDR3 sequences, around 10% of which appear only once. The sample comprised whole blood. The receptors were sampled from an adult who was a healthcare worker with PCR-confirmed SARS-CoV-2 infection or an uninfected control (not recorded which).

The chain uses TRBV29-1 and TRBJ2-3, with no clear D. Between the trimmed V and J ends, which lost 6 bases and 2 bases, there was a span of 6 bases. Germline CDR1 is SQVTM and CDR2 is ANQGSEA. The CDR3 spans 11 residues. CDR3 protein: CSVTDTDTQYF. Here the CDR3 DNA reads TGCAGCGTCACGGACACAGATACGCAGTATTTT.

The chain joins TRBV24-1 to TRBJ2-1, with D tentatively TRBD1 (6 bases). Germline CDR1 and CDR2: KGHDR and SFDVKD. The CDR3 spans 14 residues. V was cut by 5 bases and J by 0 bases, with 7 bases left in between. CDR3 loop: CATSVGGSYNEQFF. The CDR3, as DNA: TGTGCCACCAGTGTAGGGGGCTCCTACAATGAGCAGTTCTTC.

This clonotype has a count of ten or more. The chain is built from TRBV7-3 and TRBJ2-7; 8 bases match TRBD2. Germline CDR1 and CDR2: SGHTA and FQGTGA. The CDR3 length is 15 residues. The junction had 6 bases not matched to a gene; V was cut back by 3 bases and J by 2 bases. The DNA for the CDR3 is TGTGCCAGCAGCTTGACGGCGGGGGGAACCTACGAGCAGTACTTC. Residues: CASSLTAGGTYEQYF.

There are a few counts of this clonotype. The V call is TRBV28, the J call TRBJ2-7; D possibly corresponds to TRBD2 (6 bases). From germline, CDR1 is MDHEN and CDR2 SYDVKM. V was pared by 7 bases and J by 2 bases, with 18 bases between. This CDR3 spans 15 amino acids. CDR3 amino acids: CASIGGLGRTYEQYF. Here the CDR3 DNA reads TGTGCCAGCATCGGGGGACTGGGCAGGACCTACGAGCAGTACTTC.

The rearrangement uses TRBV6-5 and TRBJ1-1; no definite D call. This CDR3 comprises 12 residues. V was shortened by 4 bases and J by 4 bases, with 7 bases between the two germline ends. Germline CDR1 is MNHEY and CDR2 is SVGAGI. The CDR3 spells CASSSGFTEAFF. CDR3 DNA: TGTGCCAGCAGTTCTGGGTTCACTGAAGCTTTCTTT.

This clonotype was observed a handful of times. The chain employs TRBV24-1 and TRBJ2-4; D remains unclear. The ends were cut back, 3 bases at V and 9 bases at J, with 14 bases in the middle. Germline CDR1 and CDR2: KGHDR and SFDVKD. This CDR3 comprises 14 residues. The CDR3, as DNA: TGTGCCACCAGTGATCGGACCCGCTCGGGCATTCAGTACTTC. This gives the protein CATSDRTRSGIQYF.

This chain connects TRBV4-1 to TRBJ1-1; TRBD1 might be the D (6 bases). The CDR3 is 14 amino acids. Germline V gene data show CDR1 as MGHRA and CDR2 as YSYEKL. Trimming shortened V by 2 bases and J by 5 bases, and 12 bases separated the two germline ends. CDR3 nucleotides: TGCGCCAGCAGCCAATCAAGGGGGTCTACTGAAGCTTTCTTT. Translated: CASSQSRGSTEAFF.

The CDR3 region has the DNA TGCAGTGCTAGAGACCAACGGGGGTCTCATGAAAAACTGTTTTTT. Its translation: CSARDQRGSHEKLFF. The rearrangement uses TRBV20-1 and TRBJ1-4; D perhaps matches TRBD1 (5 bases). The CDR3 totals 15 residues. Germline CDR1 reads DFQATT; CDR2 reads SNEGSKA (reference sequence). V lost 0 bases and J 6 bases, leaving 14 bases between the germline ends.

Only a few counts were recorded for this clonotype. This sequence joins TRBV5-1 and TRBJ2-7; possibly TRBD1 for D (6 bases). This CDR3 spans 14 amino acids. V lost 3 bases and J 4 bases, leaving 14 bases between the germline ends. Germline CDR1 is SGHRS and CDR2 is YFSETQ. The CDR3 nucleotides are TGCGCCAGCAGCTCCGGAGACAGGTCTTACGAGCAGTACTTC. Protein: CASSSGDRSYEQYF.

This clonotype was seen more than once but under ten times. This chain uses TRBV13 with TRBJ1-5; no definite D call. The CDR3 totals 15 residues. V lost 1 base and J lost 0, with 7 bases in between. Germline V lookup: CDR1 PRHDT, CDR2 FYEKMQ (reference sequence). This CDR3 is CASSLAGSSNQPQHF. CDR3 DNA: TGTGCCAGCAGCTTAGCCGGGTCTAGCAATCAGCCCCAGCATTTT.

This clonotype was observed once. V usage is TRBV7-3 and J usage is TRBJ2-2; D is unclear. The germline V gene encodes CDR1 SGHTA and CDR2 FQGTGA. CDR3 size: 14 residues. V dropped 4 bases and J dropped 2 bases, with 8 bases sitting between them. CDR3 protein: CASSSAPNTGELFF. For the CDR3, the DNA is TGTGCCAGCAGCTCCGCCCCAAACACCGGGGAGCTGTTTTTT.

This clonotype has only a few counts. This CDR3 reads CASSVGVDGTYEQYF. CDR3 sequence (DNA): TGTGCCAGCAGCGTAGGGGTCGACGGAACCTACGAGCAGTACTTC. The chain has TRBV9 and TRBJ2-7; the D is unclear. V dropped 0 bases and J dropped 2 bases, with 12 bases sitting between them. The germline CDR1 and CDR2 sequences are SGDLS and YYNGEE. CDR3 size: 15 residues.

For this clonotype: With a much larger clone just one base away, this may be a read error. The chain joins TRBV18 to TRBJ2-1; D not resolved. Between the trimmed V and J ends, which lost 3 bases and 8 bases, there was a span of 14 bases. Germline V gene data show CDR1 as KGHSH and CDR2 as LQKENI. This CDR3 region has 14 residues. As DNA, the CDR3 is TGTGCCAGCTCACCCCTGCAAGGATTCGATGAGCAGTTCTTC. Its protein is CASSPLQGFDEQFF.

At least ten counts were recorded for this clonotype. V gene TRBV11-2 combines with J gene TRBJ1-6; D uncertain. Germline CDR1 and CDR2: SGHAT and FQNNGV. CDR3 length: 12 residues. Deletions cut 3 bases from V and 8 bases from J, with 5 bases between. The CDR3 bases are TGTGCCAGCAGCTTTAGGTATTCACCCCTCCACTTT. Translated: CASSFRYSPLHF. The variable domain in full, completed from reference TRBV11-2 and TRBJ1-6, reads EAGVAQSPRYKIIEKRQSVAFWCNPISGHATLYWYQQILGQGPKLLIQFQNNGVVDDSQLPKDRFSAERLKGVDSTLKIQPAKLEDSAVYLCASSFRYSPLHFGNGTRLTVT.

The CDR3 DNA sequence: TGCAGCGTCGAACTTTGGGGGACTAGTGCGTTTGGGACCCAGTACTTC. This encodes CSVELWGTSAFGTQYF. The chain has TRBV29-1 and TRBJ2-5, with 8 bases identical to TRBD2. The ends lost 6 bases at V and 7 bases at J; junction bases unmatched: 19. The CDR3 extends over 16 amino acids. CDR1 is SQVTM, CDR2 ANQGSEA, per germline.

The table lists this clonotype with many counts. The chain joins TRBV7-2 to TRBJ1-1, with TRBD1 as a possible D gene (5 bases). Germline CDR1 SGHTA, CDR2 FQGNSA. The CDR3 has 13 residues. The V and J ends lost 3 bases and 4 bases respectively, with 9 bases between them. In DNA, the CDR3 is TGTGCCAGCAGCTTTGGGGGAGGCACTGAAGCTTTCTTT. Translation: CASSFGGGTEAFF.

The chain combines TRBV30 with TRBJ2-4; perhaps TRBD2 as D (6 bases). V lost 0 bases, J lost 8 bases, and 8 bases lay in between. This CDR3 is 12 amino acids long. Germline V lookup: CDR1 GTSNPN, CDR2 SVGIG (reference sequence). CDR3 sequence: CAWSVGGDIQYF. CDR3 coding DNA: TGTGCCTGGAGTGTAGGAGGGGACATTCAGTACTTC. Full variable domain (rest looked up from reference TRBV30 and TRBJ2-4): SQTIHQWPATLVQPVGSPLSLECTVEGTSNPNLYWYRQAAGRGLQLLFYSVGIGQISSEVPQNLSASRPQDRQFILSSKKLLLSDSGFYLCAWSVGGDIQYFGAGTRLSVL.

The chain couples TRBV10-2 to TRBJ2-4; 10 positions agree with TRBD1. Germline-derived CDR1 and CDR2 are WSHSY and SAAADI. The trim removed 0 bases at V and 6 bases at J, leaving 8 bases unmatched. The CDR3 is 17 amino acids. The CDR3 here is CASSESRTGGDRNIQYF. The CDR3 DNA is TGCGCCAGCAGTGAGTCGAGGACAGGGGGAGACAGAAACATTCAGTACTTC.

This chain connects TRBV28 to TRBJ2-7, with 8 bases identical to TRBD1. CDR1 is MDHEN, CDR2 SYDVKM, per germline. V lost 6 bases to trimming and J lost 5 bases; unmatched junction nucleotides: 6. The length of the CDR3 is 13 residues. CDR3 coding DNA: TGTGCCAGCAGAGTCAGGGGGCTCCACGAGCAGTACTTC. Protein: CASRVRGLHEQYF.

The chain carries TRBV5-1 and TRBJ1-1, with 9 bases lining up with TRBD1. This CDR3 is built from 15 residues. J gave up 4 bases and V 2 bases, and 6 bases lay outside the gene matches. Germline values: CDR1 SGHRS, CDR2 YFSETQ. CDR3 coding DNA: TGCGCCAGCAGCTTACTGACAGGGGGAGTCACTGAAGCTTTCTTT. The encoded protein is CASSLLTGGVTEAFF.

This clonotype was detected a few times. The chain is built from TRBV12-3 or TRBV12-4 and TRBJ2-4; D uncertain. This CDR3 is 15 amino acids long. V was pared by 6 bases and J by 0 bases, with 12 bases between. The DNA for the CDR3 is TGTGCCAGCAGGGTAGGGCATCTAGCCAAAAACATTCAGTACTTC. It codes for CASRVGHLAKNIQYF.